Given below is one T cell receptor (beta chain) in context. The antigen this receptor binds is unknown. No base quality information exists; no much larger clone differs at one position. Based on the germline V gene, the CDR1 and CDR2 sequences are LGHNA and YNFKEQ. Germline trimming amounts to 4 bases on V and 0 bases on J, with 9 as the count of junction bases outside the gene matches. Its CDR3 holds 18 amino acids, cysteine through phenylalanine. Only CDR3 DNA remains: 54 bases, in frame from the first base. Participants in the prospective study were aged roughly 18 to 100 years, lived in approximately 26 United States geographic areas, and enrolled through a virtual design. To assign participants to cohorts, the prospective study relied on clinical history that participants themselves reported in a screening survey and a study questionnaire. In the prospective study, mobile phlebotomists collected whole blood, serum and a nasopharyngeal or oropharyngeal swab from each participant. Over a 2-month period, participants in the prospective study had the option of providing additional blood draws and questionnaires. Blood samples from the prospective study were shipped frozen or at room temperature prior to DNA extraction.

This sample stems from a study of blood T cell repertoires in COVID-19 (dated by TCRdb to about 2020). About the investigation overall: Samples covering the acute and convalescent phases of COVID-19 were provided by collaborators in the United States, Italy and Spain. Nearly every sample came with metadata listing a de-identified subject ID, COVID-19 status, age in years and sex. The repertoires were released in a freely available public database meant as a resource for research on the immune response to SARS-CoV-2. Samples came from the ongoing ImmuneRACE study (first 160 participants) plus 1,254 subjects from 6 global collaborators. Where HLA class I and class II types were available, the types were taken from metadata supplied by the sample provider, not from assay-based typing. Deeply sampled blood TCRbeta repertoires from subjects exposed to, actively infected with, or recovered from COVID-19 were included in the dataset. The material from the prospective study consisted of cDNA or gDNA derived from T cells, B-cell-depleted T cells, or PBMCs. Results and caveats for the whole study, not just this receptor: How much clinical and demographic metadata was included differed by source and by participant, and the metadata was provided uncurated.

TCRbeta CDR3 regions were amplified from genomic DNA using the immunoSEQ Assay, a bias-controlled multiplex PCR. The original methods were these. The number of nucleated cells in each sample was estimated by amplification of reference gene primers within the assay. To quantify the absolute abundance of each unique TCRbeta CDR3 rearrangement, sequence reads were collapsed and filtered. For each sample, productive Simpson clonality was calculated by taking the square root of Simpson's diversity index across productive rearrangements. This is the immuneACCESS table as TCRdb keeps it, with only in-frame sequences that have V and J called. A part of the clones is gone; compared with another copy, unresolved V genes explain less than half, and the rest is unexplained. V, J and clone size are those of that table, while D and trimming were read from the DNA. The sample includes almost 250,000 clones, with 85% observed a single time. About 9.1% of the sample goes to the ten largest clones.

Input material: PBMCs or T cells enriched from blood (not recorded which). This chain joins TRBV4-2 to TRBJ2-7; TRBD2 matches 13 bases in the middle. This TCR came from a woman between 45 and 65 years old with acute COVID-19. The sequence in DNA is TGTGCCAGCAGCCCTCGACTAGCGGGGGGCGCCAGCTCCTACGAGCAGTACTTC. Translation gives CASSPRLAGGASSYEQYF.